The TCR beta chain under discussion was sequenced for a study of T cell responses to AZD1222 COVID-19 vaccine. V lost 7 bases, J lost 0 bases, and 10 bases lay in between. CDR1 MNHEY and CDR2 SVGAGI come from the germline V gene. CDR3 size: 13 residues. Profiled with immunoSEQ multiplex PCR; TCRdb holds only in-frame clones, not every one. The sample lists tens of thousands of clones, roughly four fifths seen once, with about 27% in the top ten. This chain uses TRBV6-5 with TRBJ2-7, with a weak D call TRBD1 (6 bases). The TCR originated in an adult who received the AZD1222 COVID-19 vaccine. The sample consisted of peripheral blood, taken 28 days after the second AZD1222 dose. CDR3 in DNA: TGTGCCAGCACTCCACAGGGCTCCTACGAGCAGTACTTC. It codes for CASTPQGSYEQYF.